This T cell receptor (beta chain) was retrieved from a study of blood T cell repertoires in COVID-19. Across the whole study: Some COVID-19 samples were acute and others convalescent; all came from the United States, Italy and Spain. PBMCs, B-cell-depleted T cells, or T cells provided the cDNA or gDNA that made up the material.

In the source study's methods: Reference gene primers were amplified, and this amplification served to estimate nucleated cell counts. The data were produced by immunoSEQ multiplex PCR, yet TCRdb's version contains in-frame clones alone and is incomplete. D and trimming come from the DNA, and the V and J calls and clone size come from that table. The sample holds roughly 200,000 clones, more than 75% seen once. The CDR3 sequence is 15 residues long. From germline, CDR1 is LNHDA and CDR2 SQIVND (reference sequence). Between the trimmed V and J ends, which lost 3 bases and 3 bases, there was a span of 9 bases.

V and J are TRBV19 and TRBJ1-6; the D gene is possibly TRBD1 (5 bases). The sequenced sample consisted of peripheral blood. This TCR was recovered from a person in their 70s with COVID-19, enrolled during active disease. The CDR3 DNA follows: TGTGCCAGTAGTATGAAGGGGCTCTATAATTCACCCCTCCACTTT. Translated: CASSMKGLYNSPLHF.